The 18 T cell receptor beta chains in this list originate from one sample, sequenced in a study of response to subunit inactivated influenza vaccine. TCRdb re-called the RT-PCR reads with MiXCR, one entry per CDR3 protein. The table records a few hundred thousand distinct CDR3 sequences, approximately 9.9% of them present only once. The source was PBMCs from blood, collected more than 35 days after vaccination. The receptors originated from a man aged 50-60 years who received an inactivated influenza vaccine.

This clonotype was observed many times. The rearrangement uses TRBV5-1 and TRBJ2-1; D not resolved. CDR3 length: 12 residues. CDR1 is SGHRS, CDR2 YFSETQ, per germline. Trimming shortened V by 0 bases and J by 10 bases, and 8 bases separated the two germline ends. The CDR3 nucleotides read TGCGCCAGCAGCTTGGGGGGATACGAGCAGTTCTTC. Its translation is CASSLGGYEQFF. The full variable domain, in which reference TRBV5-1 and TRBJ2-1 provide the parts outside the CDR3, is KAGVTQTPRYLIKTRGQQVTLSCSPISGHRSVSWYQQTPGQGLQFLFEYFSETQRNKGNFPGRFSGRQFSNSRSEMNVSTLELGDSALYLCASSLGGYEQFFGPGTRLTVL.

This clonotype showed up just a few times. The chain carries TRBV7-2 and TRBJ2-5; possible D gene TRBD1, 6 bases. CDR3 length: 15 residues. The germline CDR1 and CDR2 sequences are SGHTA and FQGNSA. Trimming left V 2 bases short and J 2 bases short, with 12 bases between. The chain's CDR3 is CASSLTRGRQETQYF. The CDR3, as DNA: TGTGCCAGCAGCTTAACGAGGGGGAGACAAGAGACCCAGTACTTC. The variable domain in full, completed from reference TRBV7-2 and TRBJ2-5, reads GAGVSQSPSNKVTEKGKDVELRCDPISGHTALYWYRQSLGQGLEFLIYFQGNSAPDKSGLPSDRFSAERTGGSVSTLTIQRTQQEDSAVYLCASSLTRGRQETQYFGPGTRLLVL.

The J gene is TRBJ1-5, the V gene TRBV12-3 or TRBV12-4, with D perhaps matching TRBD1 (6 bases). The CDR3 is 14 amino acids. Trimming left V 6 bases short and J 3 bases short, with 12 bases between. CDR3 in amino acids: CASSLQGHNQPQHF. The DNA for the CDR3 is TGTGCCAGCAGCTTACAGGGCCACAATCAGCCCCAGCATTTT.

Here the CDR3 reads CASSPVRAQETQYF. CDR3 DNA: TGTGCCAGCTCACCAGTCAGGGCCCAAGAGACCCAGTACTTC. This chain links TRBV18 with TRBJ2-5; possibly TRBD1 for D (5 bases). From germline, CDR1 is KGHSH and CDR2 LQKENI. The CDR3 runs 14 residues. The V end was cut by 2 bases, the J end by 1 base, with 8 bases between.

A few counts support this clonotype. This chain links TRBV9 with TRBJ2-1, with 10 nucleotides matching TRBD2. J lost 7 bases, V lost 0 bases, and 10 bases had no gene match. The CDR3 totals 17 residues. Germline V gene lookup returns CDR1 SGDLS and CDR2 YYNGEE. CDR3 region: CASSVVGSGRGGNEQFF. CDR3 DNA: TGTGCCAGCAGCGTAGTGGGAAGCGGGAGGGGCGGGAATGAGCAGTTCTTC.

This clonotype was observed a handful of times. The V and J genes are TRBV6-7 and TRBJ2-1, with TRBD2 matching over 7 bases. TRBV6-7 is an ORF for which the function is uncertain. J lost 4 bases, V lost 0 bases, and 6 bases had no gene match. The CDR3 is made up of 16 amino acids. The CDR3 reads CASSYSRLAQYNEQFF. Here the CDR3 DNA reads TGTGCCAGCAGTTACTCGAGACTAGCCCAATACAATGAGCAGTTCTTC.

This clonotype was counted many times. CDR3 DNA: TGCAGCGTTGGCGCCGGACAGGGGATCTATGGCTACACCTTC. Protein sequence: CSVGAGQGIYGYTF. This chain connects TRBV29-1 to TRBJ1-2; 9 bases line up with TRBD1. V dropped 4 bases and J dropped 4; count of bases not matched to a gene: 7. The CDR3 length is 14 residues. The V gene's germline CDR1 is SQVTM and CDR2 ANQGSEA. The full variable domain, its missing parts supplied by reference TRBV29-1 and TRBJ1-2, is SAVISQKPSRDICQRGTSLTIQCQVDSQVTMMFWYRQQPGQSLTLIATANQGSEATYESGFVIDKFPISRPNLTFSTLTVSNMSPEDSSIYLCSVGAGQGIYGYTFGSGTRLTVV.

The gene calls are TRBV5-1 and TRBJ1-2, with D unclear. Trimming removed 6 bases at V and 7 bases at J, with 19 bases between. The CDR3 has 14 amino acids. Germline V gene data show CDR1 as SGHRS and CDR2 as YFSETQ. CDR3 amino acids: CASTLNLAGGGYTF. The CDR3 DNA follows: TGCGCCAGCACACTCAACCTCGCAGGAGGTGGCTACACCTTC.

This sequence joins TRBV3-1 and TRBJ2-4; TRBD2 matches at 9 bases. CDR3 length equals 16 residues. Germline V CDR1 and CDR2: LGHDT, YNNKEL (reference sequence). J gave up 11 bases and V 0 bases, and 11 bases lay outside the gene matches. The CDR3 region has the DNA TGTGCCAGCAGCCAAGACCCCAGACTAGCGGTTTCTCTTCAGTACTTC. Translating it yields CASSQDPRLAVSLQYF.

The CDR3 DNA sequence: TGCAGTGCTAGTCCAGGGACTGGGGCCAACGTCCTGACTTTC. Amino acid sequence: CSASPGTGANVLTF. This chain joins TRBV20-1 and TRBJ2-6; maybe TRBD1 (5 bases). The CDR3 consists of 14 residues. Germline V gene lookup returns CDR1 DFQATT and CDR2 SNEGSKA (reference sequence). The ends were cut back, 3 bases at V and 2 bases at J, with 8 bases in the middle.

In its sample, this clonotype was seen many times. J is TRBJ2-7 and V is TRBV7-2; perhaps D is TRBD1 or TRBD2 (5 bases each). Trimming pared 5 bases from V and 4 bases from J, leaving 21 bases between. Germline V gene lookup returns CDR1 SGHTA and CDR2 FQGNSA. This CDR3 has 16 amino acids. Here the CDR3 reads CASSDPGTGPAYEQYF. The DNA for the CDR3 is TGTGCCAGCAGCGACCCCGGGACGGGTCCGGCGTACGAGCAGTACTTC.

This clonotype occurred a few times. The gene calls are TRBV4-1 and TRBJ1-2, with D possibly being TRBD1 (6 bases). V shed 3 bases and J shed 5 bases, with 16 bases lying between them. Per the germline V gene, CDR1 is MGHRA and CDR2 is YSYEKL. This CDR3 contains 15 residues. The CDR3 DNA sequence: TGCGCCAGCAGCCAGTACCGGGACACTTTATATGGCTACACCTTC. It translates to CASSQYRDTLYGYTF.

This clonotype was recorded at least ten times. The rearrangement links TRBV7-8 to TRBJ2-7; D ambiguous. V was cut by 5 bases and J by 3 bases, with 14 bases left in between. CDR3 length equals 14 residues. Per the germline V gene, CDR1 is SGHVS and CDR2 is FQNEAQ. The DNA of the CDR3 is TGTGCCAGCAGCCTCATGGCGGAAAGCTACGAGCAGTACTTC. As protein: CASSLMAESYEQYF.

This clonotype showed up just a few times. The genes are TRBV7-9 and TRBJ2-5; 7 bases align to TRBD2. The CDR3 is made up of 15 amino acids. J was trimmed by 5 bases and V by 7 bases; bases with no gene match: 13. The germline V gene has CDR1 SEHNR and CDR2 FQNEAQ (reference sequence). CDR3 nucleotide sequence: TGTGCCAGCACCACGGAGGAGAGGCGGGGGGAGACCCAGTACTTC. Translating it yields CASTTEERRGETQYF.

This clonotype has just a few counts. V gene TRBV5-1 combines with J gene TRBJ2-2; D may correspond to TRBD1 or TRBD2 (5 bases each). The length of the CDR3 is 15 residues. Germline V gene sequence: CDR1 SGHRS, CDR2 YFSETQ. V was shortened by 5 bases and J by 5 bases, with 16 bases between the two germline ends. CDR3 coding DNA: TGCGCCAGCAGTAAACCTCTGGGGGATACCGGGGAGCTGTTTTTT. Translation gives CASSKPLGDTGELFF. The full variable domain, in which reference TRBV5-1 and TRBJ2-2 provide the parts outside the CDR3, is KAGVTQTPRYLIKTRGQQVTLSCSPISGHRSVSWYQQTPGQGLQFLFEYFSETQRNKGNFPGRFSGRQFSNSRSEMNVSTLELGDSALYLCASSKPLGDTGELFFGEGSRLTVL.

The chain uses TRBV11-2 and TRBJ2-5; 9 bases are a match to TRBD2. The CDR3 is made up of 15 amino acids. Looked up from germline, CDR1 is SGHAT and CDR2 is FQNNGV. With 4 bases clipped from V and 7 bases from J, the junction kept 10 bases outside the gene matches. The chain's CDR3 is CASSSGTSRWGTQYF. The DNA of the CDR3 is TGTGCCAGCAGCTCCGGGACTAGCCGATGGGGGACCCAGTACTTC.

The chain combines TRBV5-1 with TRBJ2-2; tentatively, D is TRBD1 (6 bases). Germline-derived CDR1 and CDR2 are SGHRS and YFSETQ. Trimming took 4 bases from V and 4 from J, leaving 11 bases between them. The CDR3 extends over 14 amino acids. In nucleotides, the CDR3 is TGCGCCAGCAGCACCGGGACAAGCACCGGGGAGCTGTTTTTT. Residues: CASSTGTSTGELFF. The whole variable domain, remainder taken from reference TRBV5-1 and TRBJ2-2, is KAGVTQTPRYLIKTRGQQVTLSCSPISGHRSVSWYQQTPGQGLQFLFEYFSETQRNKGNFPGRFSGRQFSNSRSEMNVSTLELGDSALYLCASSTGTSTGELFFGEGSRLTVL.

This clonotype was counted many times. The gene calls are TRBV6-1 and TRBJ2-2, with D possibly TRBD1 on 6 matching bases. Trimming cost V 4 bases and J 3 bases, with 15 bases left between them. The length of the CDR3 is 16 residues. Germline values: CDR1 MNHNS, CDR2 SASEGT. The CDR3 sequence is CASSVDRTADTGELFF. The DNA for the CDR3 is TGTGCCAGCAGTGTCGATAGGACAGCCGACACCGGGGAGCTGTTTTTT.